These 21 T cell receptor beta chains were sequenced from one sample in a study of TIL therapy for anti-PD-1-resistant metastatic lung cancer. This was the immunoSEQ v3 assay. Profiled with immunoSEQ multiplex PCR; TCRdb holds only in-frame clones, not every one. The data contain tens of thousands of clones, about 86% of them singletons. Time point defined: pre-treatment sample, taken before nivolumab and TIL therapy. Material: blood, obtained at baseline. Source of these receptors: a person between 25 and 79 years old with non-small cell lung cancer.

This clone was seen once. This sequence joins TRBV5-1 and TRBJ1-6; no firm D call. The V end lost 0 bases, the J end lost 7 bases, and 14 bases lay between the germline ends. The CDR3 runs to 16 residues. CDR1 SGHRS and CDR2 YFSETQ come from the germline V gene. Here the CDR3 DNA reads TGCGCCAGCAGCTTGGGAAGGCAGAGTGCGAATTCACCCCTCCACTTT. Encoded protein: CASSLGRQSANSPLHF. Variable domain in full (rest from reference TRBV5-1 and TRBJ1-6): KAGVTQTPRYLIKTRGQQVTLSCSPISGHRSVSWYQQTPGQGLQFLFEYFSETQRNKGNFPGRFSGRQFSNSRSEMNVSTLELGDSALYLCASSLGRQSANSPLHFGNGTRLTVT.

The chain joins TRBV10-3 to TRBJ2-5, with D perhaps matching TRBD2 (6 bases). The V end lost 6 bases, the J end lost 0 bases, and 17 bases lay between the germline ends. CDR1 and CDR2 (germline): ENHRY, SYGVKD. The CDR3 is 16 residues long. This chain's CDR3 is CAISTYDSGHQETQYF. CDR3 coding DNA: TGTGCCATCAGCACCTATGATAGCGGCCACCAAGAGACCCAGTACTTC.

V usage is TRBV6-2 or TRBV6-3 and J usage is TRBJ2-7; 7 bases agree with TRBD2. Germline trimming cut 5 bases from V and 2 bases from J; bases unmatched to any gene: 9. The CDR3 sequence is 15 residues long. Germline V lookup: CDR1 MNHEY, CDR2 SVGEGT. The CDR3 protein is CASSLLMGGTYEQYF. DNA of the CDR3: TGTGCCAGCAGTCTTTTGATGGGAGGGACCTACGAGCAGTACTTC.

In DNA form, the CDR3 reads TGTGCCAGCAGAGCCGGGACGGCCTTCAATCAGCCCCAGCATTTT. As protein: CASRAGTAFNQPQHF. This rearrangement joins TRBV28 to TRBJ1-5, with D perhaps matching TRBD1 (5 bases). The CDR3 is 15 amino acids. The V and J ends lost 6 bases and 3 bases respectively, with 15 bases between them. CDR1 is MDHEN and CDR2 is SYDVKM in the germline V gene.

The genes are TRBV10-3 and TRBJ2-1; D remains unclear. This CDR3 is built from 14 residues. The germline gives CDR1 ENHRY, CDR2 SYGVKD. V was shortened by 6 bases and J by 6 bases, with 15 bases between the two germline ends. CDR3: CAISDIRITNEQFF. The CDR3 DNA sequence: TGTGCCATCAGCGATATCAGGATTACCAATGAGCAGTTCTTC.

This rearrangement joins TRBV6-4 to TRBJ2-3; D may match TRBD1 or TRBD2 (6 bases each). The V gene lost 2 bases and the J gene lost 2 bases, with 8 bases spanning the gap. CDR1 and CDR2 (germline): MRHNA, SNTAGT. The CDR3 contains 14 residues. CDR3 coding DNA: TGTGCCAGCAGTGACGGGGGGCACACAGATACGCAGTATTTT. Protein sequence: CASSDGGHTDTQYF.

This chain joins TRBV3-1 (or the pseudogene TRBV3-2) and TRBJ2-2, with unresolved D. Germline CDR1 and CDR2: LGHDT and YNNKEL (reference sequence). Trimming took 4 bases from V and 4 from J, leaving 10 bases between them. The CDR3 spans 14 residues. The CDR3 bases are TGTGCCAGCAGCCCGGCGCACCTCACCGGGGAGCTGTTTTTT. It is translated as CASSPAHLTGELFF.

This CDR3 is CASSLPTGGDYEQYF. The CDR3 DNA sequence: TGTGCCAGCAGCTTACCCACAGGGGGAGACTACGAGCAGTACTTC. The chain links TRBV11-2 to TRBJ2-7, with 8 nucleotides matching TRBD1. The V and J ends lost 2 bases and 3 bases, in that order; junction bases with no gene match: 6. The CDR3 runs to 15 residues. In germline, CDR1 is SGHAT, CDR2 FQNNGV.

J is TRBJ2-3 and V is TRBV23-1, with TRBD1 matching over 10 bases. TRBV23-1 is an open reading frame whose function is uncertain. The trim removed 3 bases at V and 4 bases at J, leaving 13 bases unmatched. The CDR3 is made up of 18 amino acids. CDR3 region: CASSQAGTGVFPADTQYF. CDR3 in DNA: TGCGCCAGCAGTCAGGCCGGGACAGGGGTTTTCCCAGCAGATACGCAGTATTTT.

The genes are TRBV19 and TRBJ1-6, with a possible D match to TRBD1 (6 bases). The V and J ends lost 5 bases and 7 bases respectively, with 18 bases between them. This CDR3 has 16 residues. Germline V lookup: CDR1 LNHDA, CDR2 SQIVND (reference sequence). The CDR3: CASSSWTAGTNSPLHF. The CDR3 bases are TGTGCCAGTAGTTCCTGGACAGCGGGAACCAATTCACCCCTCCACTTT.

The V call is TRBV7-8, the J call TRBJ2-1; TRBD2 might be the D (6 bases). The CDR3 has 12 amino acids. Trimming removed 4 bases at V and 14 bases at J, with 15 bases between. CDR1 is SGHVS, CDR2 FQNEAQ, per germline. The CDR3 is CASSSSRDEKFF. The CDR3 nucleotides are TGTGCCAGCAGCTCTTCGCGGGACGAGAAGTTCTTC.

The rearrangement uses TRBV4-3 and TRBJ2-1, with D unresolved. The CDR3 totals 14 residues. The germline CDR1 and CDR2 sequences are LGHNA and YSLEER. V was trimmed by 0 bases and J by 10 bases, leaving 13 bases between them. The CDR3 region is CASSQDSPLEEQFF. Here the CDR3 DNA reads TGCGCCAGCAGCCAAGATTCCCCCCTCGAAGAGCAGTTCTTC.

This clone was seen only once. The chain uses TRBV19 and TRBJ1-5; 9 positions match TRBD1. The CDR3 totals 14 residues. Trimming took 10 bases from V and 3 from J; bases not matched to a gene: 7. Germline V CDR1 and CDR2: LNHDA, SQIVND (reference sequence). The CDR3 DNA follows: TGTGCCACCGGGGACAGGGCTAACAATCAGCCCCAGCATTTT. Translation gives CATGDRANNQPQHF.

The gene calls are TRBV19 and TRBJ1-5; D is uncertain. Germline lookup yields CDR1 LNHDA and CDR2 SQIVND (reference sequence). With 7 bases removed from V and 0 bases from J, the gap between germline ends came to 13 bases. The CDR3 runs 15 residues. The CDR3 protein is CASKGPTSSNQPQHF. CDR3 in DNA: TGTGCCAGTAAGGGCCCGACAAGTAGCAATCAGCCCCAGCATTTT.

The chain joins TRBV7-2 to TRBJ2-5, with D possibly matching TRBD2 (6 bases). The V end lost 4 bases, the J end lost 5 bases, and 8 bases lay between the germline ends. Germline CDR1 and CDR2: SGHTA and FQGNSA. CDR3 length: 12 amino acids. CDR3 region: CASSYRGETQYF. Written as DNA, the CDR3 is TGTGCCAGCAGCTACCGGGGGGAGACCCAGTACTTC.

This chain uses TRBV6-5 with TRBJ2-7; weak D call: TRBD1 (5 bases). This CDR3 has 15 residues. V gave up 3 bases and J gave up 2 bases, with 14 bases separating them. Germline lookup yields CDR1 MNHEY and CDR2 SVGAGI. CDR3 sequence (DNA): TGTGCCAGCAGTTATTCACCCGGCAGGGCCTACGAGCAGTACTTC. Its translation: CASSYSPGRAYEQYF.

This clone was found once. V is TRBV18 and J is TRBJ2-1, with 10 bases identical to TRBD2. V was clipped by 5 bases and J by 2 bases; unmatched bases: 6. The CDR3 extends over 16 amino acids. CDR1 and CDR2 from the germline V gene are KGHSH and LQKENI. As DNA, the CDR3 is TGTGCCAGCTCAGGAACTAGCGGGGTAACCTACAATGAGCAGTTCTTC. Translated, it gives CASSGTSGVTYNEQFF.

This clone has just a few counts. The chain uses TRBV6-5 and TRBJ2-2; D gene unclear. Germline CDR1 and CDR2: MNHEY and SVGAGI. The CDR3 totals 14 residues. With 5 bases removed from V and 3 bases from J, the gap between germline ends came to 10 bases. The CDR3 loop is CASSPQKDTGELFF. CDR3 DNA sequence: TGTGCCAGCAGTCCCCAAAAGGACACCGGGGAGCTGTTTTTT.

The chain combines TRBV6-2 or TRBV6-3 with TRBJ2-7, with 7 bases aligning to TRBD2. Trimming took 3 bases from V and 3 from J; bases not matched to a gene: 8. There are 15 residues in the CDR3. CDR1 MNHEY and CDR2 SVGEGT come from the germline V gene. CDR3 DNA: TGTGCCAGCAGTTATCGGGGGGAGGACTTCTACGAGCAGTACTTC. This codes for CASSYRGEDFYEQYF.

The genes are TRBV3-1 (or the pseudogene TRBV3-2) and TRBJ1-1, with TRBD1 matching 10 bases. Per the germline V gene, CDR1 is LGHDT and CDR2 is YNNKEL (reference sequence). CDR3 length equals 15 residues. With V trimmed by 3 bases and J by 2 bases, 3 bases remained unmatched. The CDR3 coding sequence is TGTGCCAGCAGCCATGGGACAGGGGCTAACACTGAAGCTTTCTTT. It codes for CASSHGTGANTEAFF.

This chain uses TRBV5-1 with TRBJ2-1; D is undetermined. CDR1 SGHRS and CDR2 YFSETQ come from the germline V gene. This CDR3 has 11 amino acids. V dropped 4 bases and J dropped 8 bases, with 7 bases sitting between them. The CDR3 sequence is CASSVGHEQFF. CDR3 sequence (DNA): TGCGCCAGCAGCGTAGGTCATGAGCAGTTCTTC.